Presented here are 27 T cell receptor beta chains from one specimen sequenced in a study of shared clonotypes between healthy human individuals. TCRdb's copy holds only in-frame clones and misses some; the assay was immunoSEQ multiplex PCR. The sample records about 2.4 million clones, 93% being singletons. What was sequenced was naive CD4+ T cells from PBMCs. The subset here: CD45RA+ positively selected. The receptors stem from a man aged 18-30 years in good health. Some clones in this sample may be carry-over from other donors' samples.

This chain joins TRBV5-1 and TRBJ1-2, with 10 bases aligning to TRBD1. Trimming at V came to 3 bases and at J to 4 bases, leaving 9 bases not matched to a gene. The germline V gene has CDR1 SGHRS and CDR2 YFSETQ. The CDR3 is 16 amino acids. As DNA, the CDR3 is TGCGCCAGCAGCTCGGAGGTGGGACAGGGGACCTATGGCTACACCTTC. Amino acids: CASSSEVGQGTYGYTF.

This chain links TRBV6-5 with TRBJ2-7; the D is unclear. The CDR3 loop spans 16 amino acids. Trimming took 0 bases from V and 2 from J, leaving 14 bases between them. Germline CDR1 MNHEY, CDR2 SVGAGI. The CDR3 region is CASSYSGTRSAYEQYF. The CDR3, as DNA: TGTGCCAGCAGTTACTCGGGAACTCGCAGCGCCTACGAGCAGTACTTC.

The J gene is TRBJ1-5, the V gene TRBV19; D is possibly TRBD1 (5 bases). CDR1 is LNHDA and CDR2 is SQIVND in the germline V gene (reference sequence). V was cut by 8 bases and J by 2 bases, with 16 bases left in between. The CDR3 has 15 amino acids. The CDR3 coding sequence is TGTGCCAGTGCGACCGGGGCCGTCGGCAATCAGCCCCAGCATTTT. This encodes CASATGAVGNQPQHF.

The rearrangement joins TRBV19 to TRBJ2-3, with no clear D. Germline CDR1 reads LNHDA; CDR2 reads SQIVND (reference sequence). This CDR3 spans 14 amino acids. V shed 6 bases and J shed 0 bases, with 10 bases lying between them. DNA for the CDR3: TGTGCCAGTAGCTTTGGCAGCAGCACAGATACGCAGTATTTT. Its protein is CASSFGSSTDTQYF.

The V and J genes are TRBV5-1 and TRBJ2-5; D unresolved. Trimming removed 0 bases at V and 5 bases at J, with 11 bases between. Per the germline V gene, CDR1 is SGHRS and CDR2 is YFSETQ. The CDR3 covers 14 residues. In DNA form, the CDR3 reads TGCGCCAGCAGCTTGGGACTCGAGATGGAGACCCAGTACTTC. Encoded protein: CASSLGLEMETQYF.

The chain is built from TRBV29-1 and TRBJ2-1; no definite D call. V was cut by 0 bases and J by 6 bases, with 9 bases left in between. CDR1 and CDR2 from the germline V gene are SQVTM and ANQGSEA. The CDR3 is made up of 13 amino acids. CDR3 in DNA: TGCAGCGTTGAAGATTGGATGGGCAATGAGCAGTTCTTC. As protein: CSVEDWMGNEQFF.

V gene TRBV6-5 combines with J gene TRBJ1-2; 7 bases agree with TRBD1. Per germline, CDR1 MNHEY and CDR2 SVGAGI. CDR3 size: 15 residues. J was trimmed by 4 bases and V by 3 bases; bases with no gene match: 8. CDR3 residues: CASSYVGGGSYGYTF. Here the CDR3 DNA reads TGTGCCAGCAGTTATGTTGGAGGGGGCAGCTATGGCTACACCTTC.

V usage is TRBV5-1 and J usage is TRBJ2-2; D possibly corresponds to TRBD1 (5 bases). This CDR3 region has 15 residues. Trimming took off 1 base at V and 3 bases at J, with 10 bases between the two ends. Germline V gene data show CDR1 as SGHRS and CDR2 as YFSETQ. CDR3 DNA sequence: TGCGCCAGCAGCTTGTTGCCAGGGCACACCGGGGAGCTGTTTTTT. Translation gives CASSLLPGHTGELFF.

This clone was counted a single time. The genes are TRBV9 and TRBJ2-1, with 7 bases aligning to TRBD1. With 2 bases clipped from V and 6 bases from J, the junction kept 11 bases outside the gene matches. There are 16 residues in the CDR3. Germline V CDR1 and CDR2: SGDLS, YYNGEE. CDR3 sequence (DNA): TGTGCCAGCAGCGTGCCAACAGGGGTGGGGGTCAATGAGCAGTTCTTC. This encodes CASSVPTGVGVNEQFF.

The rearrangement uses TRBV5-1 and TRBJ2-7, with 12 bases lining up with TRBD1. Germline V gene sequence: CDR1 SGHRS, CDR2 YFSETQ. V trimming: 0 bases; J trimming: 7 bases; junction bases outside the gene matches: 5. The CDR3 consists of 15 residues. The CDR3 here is CASSLVGQGAWEQYF. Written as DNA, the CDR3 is TGCGCCAGCAGCTTGGTGGGACAGGGGGCTTGGGAGCAGTACTTC.

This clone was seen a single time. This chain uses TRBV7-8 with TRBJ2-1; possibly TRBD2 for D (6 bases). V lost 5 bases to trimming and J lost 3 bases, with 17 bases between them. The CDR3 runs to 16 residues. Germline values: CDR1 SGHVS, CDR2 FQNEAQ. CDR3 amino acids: CASSVNTGVVYNEQFF. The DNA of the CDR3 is TGTGCCAGCAGCGTTAATACGGGGGTTGTCTACAATGAGCAGTTCTTC.

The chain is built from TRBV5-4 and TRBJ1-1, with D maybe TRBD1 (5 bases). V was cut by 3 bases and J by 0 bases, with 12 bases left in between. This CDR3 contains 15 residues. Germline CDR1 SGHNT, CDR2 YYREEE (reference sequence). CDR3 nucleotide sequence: TGTGCCAGCAGCTCCCAGGGACTGATGAACACTGAAGCTTTCTTT. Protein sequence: CASSSQGLMNTEAFF.

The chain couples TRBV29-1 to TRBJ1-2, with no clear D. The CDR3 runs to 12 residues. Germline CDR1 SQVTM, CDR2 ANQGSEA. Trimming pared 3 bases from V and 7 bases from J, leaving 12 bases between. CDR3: CSVDPVSGGYTF. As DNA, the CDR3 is TGCAGCGTTGATCCTGTTTCTGGTGGCTACACCTTC.

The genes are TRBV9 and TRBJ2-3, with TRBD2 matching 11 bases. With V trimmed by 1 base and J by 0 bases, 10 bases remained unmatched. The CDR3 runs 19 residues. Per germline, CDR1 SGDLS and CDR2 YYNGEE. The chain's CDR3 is CASSVWGLADPSSTDTQYF. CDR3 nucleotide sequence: TGTGCCAGCAGCGTATGGGGACTAGCGGACCCTTCTAGCACAGATACGCAGTATTTT.

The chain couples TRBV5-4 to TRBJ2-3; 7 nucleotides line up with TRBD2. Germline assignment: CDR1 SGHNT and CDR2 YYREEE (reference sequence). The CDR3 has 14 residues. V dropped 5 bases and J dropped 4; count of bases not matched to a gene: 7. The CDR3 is CASRSFSGADTQYF. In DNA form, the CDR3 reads TGTGCCAGCAGATCTTTCAGCGGGGCAGATACGCAGTATTTT.

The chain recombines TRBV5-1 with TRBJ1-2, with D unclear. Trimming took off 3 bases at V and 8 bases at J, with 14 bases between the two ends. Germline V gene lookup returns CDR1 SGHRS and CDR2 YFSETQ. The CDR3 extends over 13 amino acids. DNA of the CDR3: TGCGCCAGCAGCTCGGAGGCAGGTGGGGGCTACACCTTC. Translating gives CASSSEAGGGYTF. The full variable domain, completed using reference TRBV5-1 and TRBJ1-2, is KAGVTQTPRYLIKTRGQQVTLSCSPISGHRSVSWYQQTPGQGLQFLFEYFSETQRNKGNFPGRFSGRQFSNSRSEMNVSTLELGDSALYLCASSSEAGGGYTFGSGTRLTVV.

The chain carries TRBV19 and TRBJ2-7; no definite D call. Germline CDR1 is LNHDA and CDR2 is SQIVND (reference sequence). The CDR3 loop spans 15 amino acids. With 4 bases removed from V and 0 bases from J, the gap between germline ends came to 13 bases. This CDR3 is CASSRATLNSYEQYF. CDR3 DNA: TGTGCCAGTAGTAGGGCAACCCTTAACTCCTACGAGCAGTACTTC.

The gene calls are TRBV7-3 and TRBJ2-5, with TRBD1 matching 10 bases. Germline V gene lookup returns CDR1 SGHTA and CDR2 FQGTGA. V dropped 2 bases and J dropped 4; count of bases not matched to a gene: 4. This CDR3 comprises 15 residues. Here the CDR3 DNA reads TGTGCCAGCAGCTTAGGACAGGGGGAGGGAGAGACCCAGTACTTC. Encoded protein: CASSLGQGEGETQYF.

CDR3 sequence: CASPRTETQYF. CDR3 nucleotides: TGTGCCAGCCCTAGGACCGAGACCCAGTACTTC. V is TRBV6-5 and J is TRBJ2-5; D gene unclear. Germline CDR1 and CDR2: MNHEY and SVGAGI. Trimming took off 8 bases at V and 5 bases at J, with 9 bases between the two ends. CDR3 length: 11 amino acids.

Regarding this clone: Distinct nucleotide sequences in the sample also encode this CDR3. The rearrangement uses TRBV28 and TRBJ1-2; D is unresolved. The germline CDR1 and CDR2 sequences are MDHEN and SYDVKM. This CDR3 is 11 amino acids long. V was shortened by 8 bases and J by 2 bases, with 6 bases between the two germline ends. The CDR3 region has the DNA TGTGCCAGCGGGTCCAACTATGGCTACACCTTC. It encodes CASGSNYGYTF.

CDR3 in DNA: TGTGCCAGCAGCTTAAACAGGGGGCATGGGGCCAACGTCCTGACTTTC. Residues: CASSLNRGHGANVLTF. The rearrangement joins TRBV7-3 to TRBJ2-6, with 9 nucleotides matching TRBD1. In germline, CDR1 is SGHTA, CDR2 FQGTGA. J gave up 3 bases and V 1 base, and 1 base lay outside the gene matches. This CDR3 region has 16 residues.

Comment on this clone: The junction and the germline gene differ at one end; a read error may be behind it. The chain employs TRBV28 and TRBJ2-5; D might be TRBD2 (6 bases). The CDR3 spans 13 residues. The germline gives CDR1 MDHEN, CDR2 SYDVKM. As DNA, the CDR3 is TGTGCCAGCACCATTCCGGCTAGCGAGACCCGGTACTTC. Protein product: CASTIPASETRYF. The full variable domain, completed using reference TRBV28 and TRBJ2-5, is DVKVTQSSRYLVKRTGEKVFLECVQDMDHENMFWYRQDPGLGLRLIYFSYDVKMKEKGDIPEGYSVSREKKERFSLILESASTNQTSMYLCASTIPASETRYFGPGTRLLVL.

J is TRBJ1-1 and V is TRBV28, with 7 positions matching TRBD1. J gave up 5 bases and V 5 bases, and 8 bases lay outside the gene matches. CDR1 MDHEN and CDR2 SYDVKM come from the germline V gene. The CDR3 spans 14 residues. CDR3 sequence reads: CASSTPDRVTEAFF. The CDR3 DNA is TGTGCCAGCAGTACCCCCGACAGGGTTACTGAAGCTTTCTTT.

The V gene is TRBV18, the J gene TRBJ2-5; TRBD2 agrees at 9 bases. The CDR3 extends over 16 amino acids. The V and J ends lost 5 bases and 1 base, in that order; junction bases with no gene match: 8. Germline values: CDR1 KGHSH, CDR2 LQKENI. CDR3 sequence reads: CASSTVLSGSQETQYF. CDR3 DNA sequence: TGTGCCAGCTCAACAGTCCTTAGCGGGAGCCAAGAGACCCAGTACTTC.

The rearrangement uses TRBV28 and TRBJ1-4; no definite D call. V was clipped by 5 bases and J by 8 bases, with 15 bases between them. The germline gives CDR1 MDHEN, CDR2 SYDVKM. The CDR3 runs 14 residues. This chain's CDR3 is CASSTRTEGEKLFF. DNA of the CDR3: TGTGCCAGCAGTACCCGGACTGAAGGGGAAAAACTGTTTTTT.

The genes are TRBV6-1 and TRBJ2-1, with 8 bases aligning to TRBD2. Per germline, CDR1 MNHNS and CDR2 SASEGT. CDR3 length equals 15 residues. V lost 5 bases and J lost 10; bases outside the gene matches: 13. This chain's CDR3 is CASSSRRAGDTEQFF. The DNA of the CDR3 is TGTGCCAGCAGTTCTCGCCGAGCGGGAGATACCGAGCAGTTCTTC.

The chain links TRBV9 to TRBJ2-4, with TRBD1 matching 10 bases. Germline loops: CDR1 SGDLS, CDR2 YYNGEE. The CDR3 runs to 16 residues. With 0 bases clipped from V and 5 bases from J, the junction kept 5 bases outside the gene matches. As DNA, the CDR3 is TGTGCCAGCAGCGTAGCTCTAGGGACAGGGGAAAACATTCAGTACTTC. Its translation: CASSVALGTGENIQYF. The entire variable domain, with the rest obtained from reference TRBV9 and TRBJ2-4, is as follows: DSGVTQTPKHLITATGQRVTLRCSPRSGDLSVYWYQQSLDQGLQFLIQYYNGEERAKGNILERFSAQQFPDLHSELNLSSLELGDSALYFCASSVALGTGENIQYFGAGTRLSVL.